A single sample gave rise to the 14 T cell receptor beta chains below, sequenced in a study of regulatory T cells in long-lasting Graves disease. HTBI primers from iRepertoire and Arm-PCR of CDR3 regions yielded the TCR beta libraries. TCRdb re-analysed the multiplex PCR reads in MiXCR, keeping a single row per CDR3 protein. The sample has fewer than 650,000 distinct CDR3 sequences, 16% seen once; the top ten hold about 18%. Time point of the sample: newly diagnosed GD, antithyroid drugs for less than 3 months. From RNA extracted from PBMCs, the TCR library was made. These data were likewise used in another study, on T cells in Graves' hyperthyroidism and ophthalmopathy.

Material: peripheral blood mononuclear cells (PBMCs), obtained at new diagnosis, from a patient treated with antithyroid drugs. These receptors were taken from a woman in her 30s with Graves disease.

The table lists this clonotype with many counts. The chain recombines TRBV20-1 with TRBJ2-3; D possibly matches TRBD1 or TRBD2 (6 bases each). V was shortened by 5 bases and J by 3 bases, with 18 bases between the two germline ends. Per germline, CDR1 DFQATT and CDR2 SNEGSKA (reference sequence). The CDR3 has 15 amino acids. The CDR3 region is CSAHLSTGATDTQYF. CDR3 DNA sequence: TGCAGTGCTCACCTAAGCACGGGGGCGACAGATACGCAGTATTTT.

V and J are TRBV12-3 or TRBV12-4 and TRBJ2-3; possibly TRBD2 for D (5 bases). There are 17 residues in the CDR3. With 1 base removed from V and 4 bases from J, the gap between germline ends came to 18 bases. This CDR3 is CASSLGYGLAISDTQYF. CDR3 nucleotides: TGTGCCAGCAGTTTAGGGTACGGACTCGCGATTTCAGATACGCAGTATTTT.

The V call is TRBV3-1, the J call TRBJ2-3, with a tentative D call TRBD1 (5 bases). The CDR3 consists of 14 residues. Deletions cut 7 bases from V and 0 bases from J, with 11 bases between. In germline, CDR1 is LGHDT, CDR2 YNNKEL (reference sequence). The CDR3 here is CASNNRRSTDTQYF. The CDR3 DNA is TGTGCCAGCAACAACAGGAGAAGCACAGATACGCAGTATTTT.

The chain uses TRBV30 and TRBJ1-2, with D tentatively TRBD1 (5 bases). The CDR3 has 13 residues. V lost 0 bases to trimming and J lost 8 bases, with 13 bases between them. Germline CDR1 GTSNPN, CDR2 SVGIG (reference sequence). The CDR3 coding sequence is TGTGCCTGGAGTGTACTCGGGGGGGACGGCTACACCTTC. Protein sequence: CAWSVLGGDGYTF.

This clonotype appeared a few times. The chain carries TRBV29-1 and TRBJ2-6; a possible D gene is TRBD2 (5 bases). The CDR3 contains 17 residues. Germline V gene data show CDR1 as SQVTM and CDR2 as ANQGSEA. Trimming shortened V by 4 bases and J by 0 bases, and 16 bases separated the two germline ends. Here the CDR3 DNA reads TGCAGCGTTGTAAAAATTAGAGGGCACTCTGGGGCCAACGTCCTGACTTTC. It is translated as CSVVKIRGHSGANVLTF.

Only a few counts were recorded for this clonotype. The chain has TRBV20-1 and TRBJ1-1; D unresolved. In germline, CDR1 is DFQATT, CDR2 SNEGSKA (reference sequence). The CDR3 spans 14 residues. V gave up 3 bases and J gave up 0 bases, with 11 bases separating them. This chain's CDR3 is CSARGGSMNTEAFF. The CDR3 DNA reads as TGCAGTGCTAGGGGAGGCAGCATGAACACTGAAGCTTTCTTT.

As for this clonotype: A single base separates this from a much larger clone, so it may be a read error. V usage is TRBV28 and J usage is TRBJ1-1, with 7 bases fitting TRBD1. This CDR3 has 15 amino acids. The ends lost 6 bases at V and 3 bases at J; junction bases unmatched: 10. The V gene's germline CDR1 is MDHEN and CDR2 SYDVKM. Here the CDR3 reads CASRNSRRGHTEAFF. DNA for the CDR3: TGTGCCAGCAGAAACTCCCGGAGGGGGCACACTGAAGCTTTCTTT.

This clonotype was counted at least ten times. V and J are TRBV6-1 and TRBJ2-7; no clear D gene. The ends were cut back, 3 bases at V and 5 bases at J, with 14 bases in the middle. The CDR3 extends over 14 amino acids. Germline V gene data show CDR1 as MNHNS and CDR2 as SASEGT. The CDR3 region is CASSDRADVNEQYF. CDR3 nucleotide sequence: TGTGCCAGCAGTGACCGGGCGGACGTCAACGAGCAGTACTTC.

Many counts were recorded for this clonotype. The CDR3 DNA reads TGCAGTGCCGCTGACAGGGAGGGAAGCTCCTACAATGAGCAGTTCTTC. The encoded protein is CSAADREGSSYNEQFF. V is TRBV20-1 and J is TRBJ2-1, with D perhaps TRBD1 or TRBD2 (7 bases each). The CDR3 loop spans 16 amino acids. Germline CDR1 reads DFQATT; CDR2 reads SNEGSKA (reference sequence). V lost 6 bases to trimming and J lost 0 bases, with 18 bases between them.

This clonotype has at least ten counts. The chain uses TRBV6-5 and TRBJ2-3; D is perhaps TRBD2 (6 bases). Per the germline V gene, CDR1 is MNHEY and CDR2 is SVGAGI. The CDR3 consists of 15 residues. Trimming removed 4 bases from V and 8 bases from J, with 19 bases in between. CDR3 protein: CASSSPGLVGGTQYF. In DNA, the CDR3 is TGTGCCAGCAGTTCCCCGGGACTGGTTGGAGGTACGCAGTATTTT.

This clonotype was observed at least ten times. This chain connects TRBV7-9 to TRBJ1-5; D unresolved. This CDR3 is built from 15 residues. Germline V gene lookup returns CDR1 SEHNR and CDR2 FQNEAQ (reference sequence). V lost 4 bases to trimming and J lost 2 bases, with 12 bases between them. CDR3 protein: CASSSWIIGNQPQHF. The CDR3 nucleotides read TGTGCCAGCAGCTCCTGGATCATTGGCAATCAGCCCCAGCATTTT.

This clonotype occurred a few times. The chain is built from TRBV9 and TRBJ1-1; a weak D match, TRBD1 (6 bases). Trimming removed 4 bases from V and 1 base from J, with 11 bases in between. This CDR3 spans 14 amino acids. Germline CDR1 SGDLS, CDR2 YYNGEE. The CDR3 loop is CASSFVGGNTEAFF. The DNA of the CDR3 is TGTGCCAGCAGCTTCGTAGGGGGGAACACTGAAGCTTTCTTT. The full variable domain, with the rest looked up from reference TRBV9 and TRBJ1-1, is DSGVTQTPKHLITATGQRVTLRCSPRSGDLSVYWYQQSLDQGLQFLIQYYNGEERAKGNILERFSAQQFPDLHSELNLSSLELGDSALYFCASSFVGGNTEAFFGQGTRLTVV.

This clonotype was counted many times. V usage is TRBV12-3 or TRBV12-4 and J usage is TRBJ1-6, with no clear D. This CDR3 spans 15 amino acids. V was shortened by 7 bases and J by 8 bases, with 18 bases between the two germline ends. CDR3 amino acids: CASTLLPSFHSPLHF. In DNA form, the CDR3 reads TGTGCCAGCACCTTACTACCATCGTTCCATTCACCCCTCCACTTT.

This clonotype was found many times. The chain uses TRBV28 and TRBJ1-2; weak D call: TRBD1 (5 bases). CDR1 and CDR2 from the germline V gene are MDHEN and SYDVKM. V lost 8 bases and J lost 5, with 12 bases in between. This CDR3 comprises 12 residues. The CDR3 region is CASVGAGYGYTF. CDR3 DNA sequence: TGTGCCAGCGTAGGGGCAGGGTATGGCTACACCTTC.